This is a list of T cell receptor beta chains from one sample in a study of blood T cell repertoires in COVID-19. Here immunoSEQ multiplex PCR was the method, and the copy in TCRdb shows in-frame clones only, minus some. Of roughly 150,000 clones listed, approximately 81% are singletons. Source material: PBMCs or T cells enriched from blood (not recorded which). All receptors derive from a woman in her 40s with acute COVID-19. The CDR3 runs from the conserved cysteine through the conserved F or W. Fields, in order: J gene, V gene, clone size, D gene, CDR3 protein, CDR3 DNA. The D gene is left open where the match is weak. Size is stated for part of the rows, as once, few or many counts, or as a class when the clone is expanded.

>TRBJ1-3|TRBV28|.|TRBD1
CASRRDRVGNTIYF
TGTGCCAGCAGACGGGACAGGGTTGGAAACACCATATATTTT
>TRBJ1-4|TRBV10-3|.|.
CAVGEAGNEKLFF
TGTGCCGTGGGGGAAGCGGGTAATGAAAAACTGTTTTTT
>TRBJ1-1|TRBV6-5|once|.
CASSQGPGIFEAFF
TGTGCCAGTAGCCAGGGTCCAGGGATTTTTGAAGCTTTCTTT
>TRBJ1-2|TRBV19|.|.
CASSGGGLAYGYTF
TGTGCCAGTAGCGGGGGTGGATTGGCCTATGGCTACACCTTC
>TRBJ2-1|TRBV2|.|.
CASSSQVPVYNEQFF
TGTGCCAGCAGTTCCCAGGTGCCCGTTTACAATGAGCAGTTCTTC
>TRBJ1-1|TRBV6-1|.|TRBD1
CASSVMPDRGNIEAFF
TGTGCCAGCAGTGTGATGCCGGACAGGGGCAATATTGAAGCTTTCTTT
>TRBJ2-1|TRBV18|.|TRBD2
CASSRLTSGGSYNEQFF
TGTGCCAGCTCACGACTGACTAGCGGGGGCTCCTACAATGAGCAGTTCTTC
>TRBJ1-1|TRBV6-1|.|.
CASSEVTGEAFF
TGTGCCAGCAGTGAAGTGACTGGTGAAGCTTTCTTT
>TRBJ2-1|TRBV30|few|.
CAWKGRTGIGEQFF
TGTGCCTGGAAAGGTCGAACGGGTATCGGTGAGCAGTTCTTC
>TRBJ2-5|TRBV2|once|.
CASSVRRDRPSQETQYF
TGTGCCAGCAGTGTCCGGCGGGATCGGCCCTCCCAAGAGACCCAGTACTTC
>TRBJ2-1|TRBV5-8|.|TRBD2
CASSPRTSGFRSHNEQFF
TGTGCCAGCAGCCCACGGACTAGCGGTTTTAGGTCCCACAATGAGCAGTTCTTC
>TRBJ1-4|TRBV3-1/TRBV3-2|.|.
CASSQAPGRVNEKLFF
TGTGCCAGCAGCCAAGCGCCAGGGCGAGTGAATGAAAAACTGTTTTTT
>TRBJ2-7|TRBV4-1|.|.
CASSHLLRDSTYEQYF
TGCGCCAGCAGCCATCTACTCCGGGACTCTACCTACGAGCAGTACTTC
>TRBJ2-1|TRBV11-2|.|TRBD2
CASSLDYGASGQFF
TGTGCCAGCAGCTTAGATTACGGAGCTAGCGGACAGTTCTTC
>TRBJ1-3|TRBV25-1|.|.
CASSHPGSSGNTIYF
TGTGCCAGCAGTCACCCAGGGTCCTCTGGAAACACCATATATTTT
>TRBJ2-3|TRBV7-2|.|.
CASSLTRDTDTQYF
TGTGCCAGCAGCTTAACCCGGGACACAGATACGCAGTATTTT
>TRBJ1-2|TRBV18|.|TRBD1
CASSPLRQGARGYTF
TGTGCCAGCTCACCCTTAAGACAGGGGGCTCGTGGCTACACCTTC
>TRBJ2-3|TRBV24-1|.|TRBD2
CATSDRTSGREDTQYF
TGTGCCACCAGTGACCGGACTAGCGGGAGGGAAGATACGCAGTATTTT
>TRBJ2-3|TRBV5-5|few|TRBD2
CASSLGTSGPYDTQYF
TGTGCCAGCAGCCTCGGGACTAGCGGGCCCTACGATACGCAGTATTTT
>TRBJ1-4|TRBV7-2|.|.
CASSSGGAKLFF
TGTGCCAGCAGCTCGGGAGGAGCCAAACTGTTTTTT
>TRBJ2-3|TRBV9|.|.
CASSVGQGGTDTQYF
TGTGCCAGCAGCGTAGGGCAGGGCGGCACAGATACGCAGTATTTT
>TRBJ2-1|TRBV19|.|TRBD2
CASSISASGPSSYNEQFF
TGTGCCAGTAGTATTTCGGCTAGCGGGCCCAGCTCCTACAATGAGCAGTTCTTC
>TRBJ2-2|TRBV7-2|once|.
CASSLAPGTMNTGELFF
TGTGCCAGCAGCTTAGCCCCCGGGACAATGAACACCGGGGAGCTGTTTTTT
>TRBJ1-6|TRBV5-4|few|TRBD1
CASSGDRRNSPLHF
TGTGCCAGCAGCGGGGACAGGAGGAATTCACCCCTCCACTTT
>TRBJ2-1|TRBV9|.|TRBD2
CASSAGLAGTNEQFF
TGTGCCAGCAGCGCCGGACTAGCGGGAACAAATGAGCAGTTCTTC
>TRBJ1-3|TRBV9|.|.
CASSVGTEGNTIYF
TGTGCCAGCAGCGTAGGTACCGAGGGAAACACCATATATTTT
>TRBJ2-5|TRBV5-4|.|TRBD1
CASSLDRGRGETQYF
TGTGCCAGCAGCTTGGACAGGGGGCGGGGAGAGACCCAGTACTTC
>TRBJ2-1|TRBV9|.|.
CASSATGSNEQFF
TGTGCCAGCAGCGCGACGGGGAGCAATGAGCAGTTCTTC
>TRBJ2-5|TRBV19|.|.
CASSIQAGLQETQYF
TGTGCCAGTAGTATCCAGGCAGGCCTCCAAGAGACCCAGTACTTC
>TRBJ1-3|TRBV19|.|.
CASQWSGAIGNTIYF
TGTGCCAGTCAGTGGTCAGGGGCAATTGGAAACACCATATATTTT
>TRBJ2-7|TRBV3-1/TRBV3-2|once|TRBD2
CASSPVLGRGYEQYF
TGTGCCAGCAGCCCCGTGCTGGGGAGGGGATACGAGCAGTACTTC
>TRBJ1-2|TRBV2|.|.
CASSQRQAFVGYTF
TGTGCCAGCAGTCAAAGACAGGCCTTCGTTGGCTACACCTTC
>TRBJ2-7|TRBV5-1|.|.
CASSPDRYEQYF
TGCGCCAGCAGCCCTGACAGGTACGAGCAGTACTTC
>TRBJ1-2|TRBV6-6|.|.
CASSQPNRGRIANYGYTF
TGTGCCAGCAGTCAACCTAATCGTGGTCGAATAGCAAACTATGGCTACACCTTC
>TRBJ2-7|TRBV19|.|TRBD2
CASSIGLAGYEQYF
TGTGCCAGTAGTATAGGTCTAGCGGGATACGAGCAGTACTTC
>TRBJ1-2|TRBV6-1|.|.
CASSEFGGLDGYTF
TGTGCCAGCAGTGAATTTGGAGGTCTGGATGGCTACACCTTC
>TRBJ1-2|TRBV27|once|.
CASSPTAPRFPSTF
TGTGCCAGCAGTCCGACAGCGCCAAGGTTCCCAAGCACCTTC
>TRBJ2-3|TRBV7-3|few|TRBD2
CASSKSGTSTDTQYF
TGTGCCAGCAGCAAAAGCGGGACTAGCACAGATACGCAGTATTTT
>TRBJ1-1|TRBV7-9|.|.
CASSPTAKLAEAFF
TGTGCCAGCAGCCCGACAGCAAAGCTGGCTGAAGCTTTCTTT
>TRBJ2-3|TRBV25-1|.|.
CASSEQGTDTQYF
TGTGCCAGCAGTGAGCAGGGCACAGATACGCAGTATTTT
>TRBJ2-3|TRBV27|.|.
CASSLAVNTDTQYF
TGTGCCAGCAGTTTGGCGGTTAACACAGATACGCAGTATTTT
>TRBJ2-5|TRBV7-2|many|.
CASSLGRAQETQYF
TGTGCCAGCAGCTTAGGGAGGGCGCAAGAGACCCAGTACTTC
>TRBJ2-5|TRBV5-4|once|TRBD1
CASSLQGAGETQYF
TGTGCCAGCAGCCTACAGGGGGCCGGGGAGACCCAGTACTTC
>TRBJ2-1|TRBV4-2|.|.
CASSQVVVGIGTGHNEQFF
TGTGCCAGCAGCCAAGTGGTTGTAGGGATCGGGACTGGGCACAATGAGCAGTTCTTC
>TRBJ2-5|TRBV5-4|few|TRBD1
CASSSMTDRDKTQYF
TGTGCCAGCAGCTCAATGACCGACAGGGACAAGACCCAGTACTTC
>TRBJ1-2|TRBV12-3/TRBV12-4|.|TRBD1
CASRQGAGGYTF
TGTGCCAGCAGACAGGGGGCTGGCGGCTACACCTTC
>TRBJ1-2|TRBV15|.|.
CATSPGTNYGYTF
TGTGCCACCAGCCCCGGGACTAACTATGGCTACACCTTC
>TRBJ2-7|TRBV5-1|.|TRBD2
CASSLAPTSGAYEQYF
TGCGCCAGCAGCTTGGCCCCGACTAGCGGAGCCTACGAGCAGTACTTC
>TRBJ2-2|TRBV5-1|.|.
CASSGLGAAGELFF
TGCGCCAGCAGCGGCCTGGGGGCGGCCGGGGAGCTGTTTTTT
>TRBJ1-3|TRBV27|once|.
CASSFQGSGNTIYF
TGTGCCAGCAGTTTTCAGGGGAGTGGAAACACCATATATTTT
>TRBJ2-2|TRBV7-9|.|TRBD1
CASSQTGGLGELFF
TGTGCCAGCAGCCAGACAGGGGGACTCGGGGAGCTGTTTTTT
>TRBJ2-1|TRBV7-9|.|TRBD2
CATGTTAAGNEQFF
TGTGCCACGGGAACCACGGCAGCGGGAAATGAGCAGTTCTTC
>TRBJ2-1|TRBV27|once|.
CASSHGGVYNEQFF
TGTGCCAGCAGCCACGGCGGGGTCTACAATGAGCAGTTCTTC
>TRBJ1-5|TRBV6-5|.|TRBD1
CASSPTGAYGQPQHF
TGTGCCAGCAGTCCGACAGGGGCATACGGTCAGCCCCAGCATTTT
>TRBJ1-1|TRBV30|.|.
CAWAGGWTEAFF
TGTGCCTGGGCGGGAGGCTGGACTGAAGCTTTCTTT
>TRBJ1-6|TRBV11-2|.|TRBD1
CASSLDRTGGTYNSPLHF
TGTGCCAGCAGCTTAGACCGGACAGGGGGGACATATAATTCACCCCTCCACTTT
>TRBJ2-7|TRBV7-9|once|.
CASSLASSGARGSSYEQYF
TGTGCCAGCAGCTTAGCCTCGTCAGGGGCTAGGGGGTCCTCCTACGAGCAGTACTTC